This TCR beta chain derives from a study of T-cell reconstitution after alpha-beta-depleted transplantation in children. The CDR3 length is 16 residues. Unmatched junction bases numbered 15, after V lost 4 bases and J lost 9 bases. Germline CDR1 is SQVTM and CDR2 is ANQGSEA. This clonotype appeared a few times. It was with unique molecular identifiers that the TCRbeta library was prepared. TCRdb recomputed calls from the PCR reads with MiXCR, one row per CDR3 protein. The data contain over 200,000 distinct CDR3 sequences, roughly a tenth of them seen just once; the ten biggest clones take up approximately 6.6%.

This clonotype was sampled from a human donor who donated a stem cell graft to a child with acute lymphoblastic leukemia. The material sequenced was PBMCs from the stem cell graft donor, taken from the stem cell graft. The rearrangement links TRBV29-1 to TRBJ2-1; 10 bases match TRBD2. Here the CDR3 DNA reads TGCAGCGTTGGTAGCGGGGGGTCTTCATGGAGGACTGAGCAGTTCTTC. Residues: CSVGSGGSSWRTEQFF.